This T cell receptor (beta chain) stems from a study of OX40 agonist ivuxolimab in advanced cancers. Findings of the study overall: CD8+ T cells showed, on average, more clonal expansion than CD4+ cells.

The CDR3 runs 13 residues. The V segment lost 4 bases and the J segment 6 bases; nucleotides outside the gene matches: 7. The germline CDR1 and CDR2 sequences are SGHRS and YFSETQ. TCRdb keeps only in-frame clones here, not all; method: immunoSEQ multiplex PCR. The top ten clones hold around 4% of a sample with roughly 65,000 clones, around four fifths of them seen once. This clone was recorded once. Its antigen is currently unknown. The TCR was taken from an adult with an advanced solid tumor such as melanoma, head and neck, liver or kidney cancer. The chain links TRBV5-1 to TRBJ2-7; the match to TRBD2 covers 7 bases. Sequenced here: CD4+ or CD8+ T cells sorted from blood, sampled in a trial of the OX40 agonist ivuxolimab. In nucleotides, the CDR3 is TGCGCCAGCAGCGGGGGACTATTTGGCGAGCAGTACTTC. Its protein is CASSGGLFGEQYF.